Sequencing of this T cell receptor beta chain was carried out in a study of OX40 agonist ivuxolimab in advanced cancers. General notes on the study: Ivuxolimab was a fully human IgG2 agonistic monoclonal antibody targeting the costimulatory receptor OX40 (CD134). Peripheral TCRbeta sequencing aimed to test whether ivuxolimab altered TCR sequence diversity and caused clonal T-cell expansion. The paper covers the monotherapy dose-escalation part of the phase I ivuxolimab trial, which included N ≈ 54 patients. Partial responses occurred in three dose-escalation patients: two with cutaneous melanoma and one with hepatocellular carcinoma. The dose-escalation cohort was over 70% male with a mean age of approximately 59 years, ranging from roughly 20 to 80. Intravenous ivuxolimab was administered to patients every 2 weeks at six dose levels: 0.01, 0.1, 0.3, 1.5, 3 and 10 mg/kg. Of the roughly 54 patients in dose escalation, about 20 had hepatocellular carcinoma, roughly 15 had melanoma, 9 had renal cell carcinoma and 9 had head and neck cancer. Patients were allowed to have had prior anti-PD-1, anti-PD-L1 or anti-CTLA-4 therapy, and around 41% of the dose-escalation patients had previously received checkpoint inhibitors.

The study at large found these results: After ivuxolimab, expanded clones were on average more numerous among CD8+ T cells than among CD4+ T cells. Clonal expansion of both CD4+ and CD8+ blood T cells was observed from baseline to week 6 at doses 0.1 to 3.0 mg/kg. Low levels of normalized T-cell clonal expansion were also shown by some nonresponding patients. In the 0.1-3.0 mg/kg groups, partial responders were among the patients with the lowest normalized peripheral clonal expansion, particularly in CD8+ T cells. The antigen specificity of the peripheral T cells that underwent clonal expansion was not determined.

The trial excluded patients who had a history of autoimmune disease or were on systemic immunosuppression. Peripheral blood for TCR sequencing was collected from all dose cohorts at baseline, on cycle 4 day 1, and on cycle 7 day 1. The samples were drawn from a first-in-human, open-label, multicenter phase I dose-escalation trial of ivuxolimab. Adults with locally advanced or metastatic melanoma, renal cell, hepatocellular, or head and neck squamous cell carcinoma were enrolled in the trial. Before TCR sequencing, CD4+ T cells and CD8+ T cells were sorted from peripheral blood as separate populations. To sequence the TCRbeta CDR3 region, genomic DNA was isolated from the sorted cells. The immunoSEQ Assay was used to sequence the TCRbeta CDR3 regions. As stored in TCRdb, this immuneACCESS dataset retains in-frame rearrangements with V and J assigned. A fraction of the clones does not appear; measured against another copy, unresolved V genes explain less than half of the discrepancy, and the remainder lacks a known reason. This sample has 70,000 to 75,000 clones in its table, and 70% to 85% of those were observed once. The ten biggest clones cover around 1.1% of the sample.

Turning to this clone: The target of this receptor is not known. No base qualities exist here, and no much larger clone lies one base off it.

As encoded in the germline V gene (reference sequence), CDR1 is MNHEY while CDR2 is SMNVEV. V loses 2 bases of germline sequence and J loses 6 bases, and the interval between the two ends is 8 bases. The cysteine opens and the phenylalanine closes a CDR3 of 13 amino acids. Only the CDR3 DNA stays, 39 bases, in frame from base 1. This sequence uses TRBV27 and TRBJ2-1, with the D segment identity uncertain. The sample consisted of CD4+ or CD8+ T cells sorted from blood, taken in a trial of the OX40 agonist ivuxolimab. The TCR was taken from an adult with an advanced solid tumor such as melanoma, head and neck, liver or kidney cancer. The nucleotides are TGTGCCAGCAGTTTACGCCTCTCCAATGAGCAGTTCTTC. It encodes CASSLRLSNEQFF.